One sample yielded the 27 T cell receptor beta chains listed below, sequenced in a study of blood T cell repertoires in COVID-19. Clones were read by immunoSEQ multiplex PCR, and TCRdb kept only the in-frame ones, dropping some. The sample records around 220,000 clones, roughly 87% being singletons. Sequenced input: peripheral blood. The origin of the receptors is a man aged 40-50 years with active or convalescent COVID-19.

This chain connects TRBV5-1 to TRBJ1-4; 7 nucleotides align to TRBD1. Germline CDR1 reads SGHRS; CDR2 reads YFSETQ. Losses at the gene ends were 4 bases for V and 0 bases for J; bases not matched to a gene: 0. This CDR3 is built from 14 residues. This CDR3 reads CASSTGATNEKLFF. The CDR3 nucleotides read TGCGCCAGCAGCACAGGGGCAACTAATGAAAAACTGTTTTTT.

In DNA form, the CDR3 reads TGTGCCAGCAGTTACTGGGGACTAGCGACCGAGCAGTTCTTC. Translated, it gives CASSYWGLATEQFF. The J gene is TRBJ2-1, the V gene TRBV6-2 or TRBV6-3; TRBD2 matches 10 bases. The germline V gene has CDR1 MNHEY and CDR2 SVGEGT. Germline trimming cut 1 base from V and 10 bases from J; bases unmatched to any gene: 4. CDR3 length: 14 residues.

The chain couples TRBV30 to TRBJ1-5; TRBD1 matches at 7 bases. The germline V gene has CDR1 GTSNPN and CDR2 SVGIG (reference sequence). V was clipped by 3 bases and J by 2 bases; unmatched bases: 4. The CDR3 loop spans 14 amino acids. In nucleotides, the CDR3 is TGTGCCTGGAGGACCGGGACAGGCAATCAGCCCCAGCATTTT. Translated, it gives CAWRTGTGNQPQHF. Complete variable domain (other parts from reference TRBV30 and TRBJ1-5): SQTIHQWPATLVQPVGSPLSLECTVEGTSNPNLYWYRQAAGRGLQLLFYSVGIGQISSEVPQNLSASRPQDRQFILSSKKLLLSDSGFYLCAWRTGTGNQPQHFGDGTRLSIL.

The chain recombines TRBV5-1 with TRBJ2-5, with TRBD2 matching over 16 bases. Germline V gene sequence: CDR1 SGHRS, CDR2 YFSETQ. Trimming took 2 bases from V and 5 from J; bases not matched to a gene: 6. There are 17 residues in the CDR3. CDR3 protein: CASSLGTSGGAWETQYF. CDR3 DNA sequence: TGCGCCAGCAGCTTAGGGACTAGCGGGGGGGCCTGGGAGACCCAGTACTTC.

The V gene is TRBV27, the J gene TRBJ1-2, with 9 nucleotides matching TRBD1. The CDR3 length is 16 residues. Per the germline V gene, CDR1 is MNHEY and CDR2 is SMNVEV (reference sequence). V lost 4 bases to trimming and J lost 5 bases; unmatched junction nucleotides: 11. CDR3 sequence (DNA): TGTGCCAGCAGTTCCGTCCCGGGACAGGGTTTTTATGGCTACACCTTC. The encoded protein is CASSSVPGQGFYGYTF.

The CDR3 nucleotides read TGTGCCAGCACCATAAGATCGGGGATCGACACTGAAGCTTTCTTT. This gives the protein CASTIRSGIDTEAFF. The chain employs TRBV21-1 and TRBJ1-1. TRBV21-1 is a pseudogene segment. The CDR3 totals 15 residues.

The chain links TRBV24-1 to TRBJ2-1; a weak D match, TRBD2 (6 bases). From germline, CDR1 is KGHDR and CDR2 SFDVKD. This CDR3 contains 15 residues. Trimming stripped 5 bases from V and 1 base from J, with 11 bases between. CDR3 nucleotides: TGTGCCACCAGTGGCGGGGAAGCATCCTACAATGAGCAGTTCTTC. Protein product: CATSGGEASYNEQFF.

V is TRBV19 and J is TRBJ2-2, with 9 bases aligning to TRBD2. The germline CDR1 and CDR2 sequences are LNHDA and SQIVND (reference sequence). The V segment lost 3 bases and the J segment 6 bases; nucleotides outside the gene matches: 5. The CDR3 covers 15 residues. The CDR3 spells CASSMLASGAGELFF. The CDR3 bases are TGTGCCAGTAGTATGTTGGCTAGCGGGGCCGGGGAGCTGTTTTTT.

The chain uses TRBV5-6 and TRBJ1-6, with 9 bases matching TRBD1. Germline assignment: CDR1 SGHDT and CDR2 YYEEEE. J was trimmed by 6 bases and V by 5 bases; bases with no gene match: 9. There are 16 residues in the CDR3. CDR3 DNA sequence: TGTGCCAGCAGAAGGACAGGGGCTCTTGGTAATTCACCCCTCCACTTT. This sequence encodes CASRRTGALGNSPLHF. The full variable domain, with the rest looked up from reference TRBV5-6 and TRBJ1-6, is DAGVTQSPTHLIKTRGQQVTLRCSPKSGHDTVSWYQQALGQGPQFIFQYYEEEERQRGNFPDRFSGHQFPNYSSELNVNALLLGDSALYLCASRRTGALGNSPLHFGNGTRLTVT.

This chain connects TRBV5-6 to TRBJ2-1, with 8 positions matching TRBD1. Trimming took 0 bases from V and 2 from J; bases not matched to a gene: 7. This CDR3 is 17 amino acids long. Per the germline V gene, CDR1 is SGHDT and CDR2 is YYEEEE. The DNA of the CDR3 is TGTGCCAGCAGCTTGGTTTGGACAGGGTATACCTACAATGAGCAGTTCTTC. Translation gives CASSLVWTGYTYNEQFF.

The V call is TRBV5-1, the J call TRBJ2-2; 9 bases align to TRBD2. CDR1 and CDR2 (germline): SGHRS, YFSETQ. The V gene end was trimmed by 2 bases and the J gene end by 6 bases; junction bases not matched to a gene: 23. This CDR3 region has 21 residues. The CDR3 spells CASSFHTAGLASRLRAGELFF. The CDR3 coding sequence is TGCGCCAGCAGCTTCCACACTGCGGGACTAGCCTCTCGATTGAGAGCCGGGGAGCTGTTTTTT.

In nucleotides, the CDR3 is TGTGCCAGCAGTGAAGGACGGACTACTAACTATGGCTACACCTTC. The encoded protein is CASSEGRTTNYGYTF. This rearrangement joins TRBV2 to TRBJ1-2, with D unclear. Trimming removed 1 base at V and 0 bases at J, with 9 bases between. CDR1 is SNHLY and CDR2 is FYNNEI in the germline V gene. CDR3 length: 15 residues. Looking up the rest from reference TRBV2 and TRBJ1-2 gives the full variable domain: EPEVTQTPSHQVTQMGQEVILRCVPISNHLYFYWYRQILGQKVEFLVSFYNNEISEKSEIFDDQFSVERPDGSNFTLKIRSTKLEDSAMYFCASSEGRTTNYGYTFGSGTRLTVV.

The chain has TRBV9 and TRBJ1-2; a weak D match, TRBD1 (5 bases). V was trimmed by 4 bases and J by 5 bases, leaving 9 bases between them. Germline CDR1 reads SGDLS; CDR2 reads YYNGEE. This CDR3 comprises 12 residues. The CDR3 DNA reads TGTGCCAGCAGCTTAGAGGGGTATGGCTACACCTTC. Its translation: CASSLEGYGYTF.

The chain joins TRBV9 to TRBJ1-4; D remains unclear. Germline V CDR1 and CDR2: SGDLS, YYNGEE. CDR3 length: 16 amino acids. V lost 4 bases and J 4 bases, leaving 17 bases between the germline ends. CDR3 nucleotide sequence: TGTGCCAGCAGCCCCGAAGGAGAAGTTTATAATGAAAAACTGTTTTTT. Encoded protein: CASSPEGEVYNEKLFF.

This chain joins TRBV2 and TRBJ1-1; TRBD1 agrees at 8 bases. CDR1 is SNHLY and CDR2 is FYNNEI in the germline V gene. The CDR3 loop spans 14 amino acids. With V trimmed by 8 bases and J by 0 bases, 5 bases remained unmatched. The CDR3 DNA reads as TGTGCCAGCGGGACAGGCTACATGAACACTGAAGCTTTCTTT. Translated: CASGTGYMNTEAFF.

The genes are TRBV30 and TRBJ2-5; 7 bases are a match to TRBD2. The germline CDR1 and CDR2 sequences are GTSNPN and SVGIG (reference sequence). The CDR3 contains 13 residues. V was clipped by 5 bases and J by 5 bases; unmatched bases: 8. The CDR3 DNA sequence: TGTGCCTGGGAGAGCGGGGCCCGGGAGACCCAGTACTTC. Amino acids: CAWESGARETQYF. Variable domain in full (rest from reference TRBV30 and TRBJ2-5): SQTIHQWPATLVQPVGSPLSLECTVEGTSNPNLYWYRQAAGRGLQLLFYSVGIGQISSEVPQNLSASRPQDRQFILSSKKLLLSDSGFYLCAWESGARETQYFGPGTRLLVL.

Regarding this clone: Mismatch with germline at one junction end may stem from a read error. The J gene is TRBJ2-1, the V gene TRBV5-4; 11 positions agree with TRBD2. The CDR3 sequence is 15 residues long. In germline, CDR1 is SGHNT, CDR2 YYREEE (reference sequence). The CDR3, as DNA: TGTGCCAGCACCTTGAATAGCGGGGGGGCCCATGAGCAGTTCTTC. Translated, it gives CASTLNSGGAHEQFF.

V and J are TRBV5-1 and TRBJ2-5, with D perhaps matching TRBD1 (5 bases). V dropped 0 bases and J dropped 3 bases, with 12 bases sitting between them. The CDR3 is made up of 15 amino acids. CDR1 and CDR2 from the germline V gene are SGHRS and YFSETQ. The CDR3 DNA follows: TGCGCCAGCAGCTTGGCCCATGGCAGGGAAGAGACCCAGTACTTC. It encodes CASSLAHGREETQYF.

This chain connects TRBV6-5 to TRBJ1-2, with 7 bases aligning to TRBD1. J lost 0 bases, V lost 7 bases, and 5 bases had no gene match. This CDR3 comprises 14 residues. CDR1 MNHEY and CDR2 SVGAGI come from the germline V gene. The CDR3: CASTQGQTNYGYTF. In nucleotides, the CDR3 is TGTGCCAGCACCCAGGGACAGACTAACTATGGCTACACCTTC.

V gene TRBV7-8 combines with J gene TRBJ2-7; possibly TRBD2 for D (6 bases). The CDR3 consists of 16 residues. Germline assignment: CDR1 SGHVS and CDR2 FQNEAQ. V gave up 5 bases and J gave up 5 bases, with 22 bases separating them. The CDR3 is CASSPVLVRGTHEQYF. CDR3 DNA sequence: TGTGCCAGCAGCCCCGTATTGGTCCGGGGGACCCACGAGCAGTACTTC. The full variable domain, with the rest looked up from reference TRBV7-8 and TRBJ2-7, is GAGVSQSPRYKVAKRGQDVALRCDPISGHVSLFWYQQALGQGPEFLTYFQNEAQLDKSGLPSDRFFAERPEGSVSTLKIQRTQQEDSAVYLCASSPVLVRGTHEQYFGPGTRLTVT.

J is TRBJ1-5 and V is TRBV4-1; D may be TRBD1 (5 bases). Deletions cut 2 bases from V and 1 base from J, with 9 bases between. This CDR3 is 15 amino acids long. Germline values: CDR1 MGHRA, CDR2 YSYEKL. The CDR3 region has the DNA TGCGCCAGCAGCCAAAGCGGGGGAAGCAATCAGCCCCAGCATTTT. Translating gives CASSQSGGSNQPQHF.

The V call is TRBV27, the J call TRBJ2-7, with D possibly TRBD2 on 6 matching bases. The CDR3 covers 14 residues. The germline V and J ends were trimmed by 5 bases and 5 bases, with 16 bases remaining between them. CDR1 and CDR2 (germline): MNHEY, SMNVEV (reference sequence). The CDR3, as DNA: TGTGCCAGCAGTCTGGCAGGGAGGTCCGACGAGCAGTACTTC. It encodes CASSLAGRSDEQYF.

V gene TRBV25-1 combines with J gene TRBJ1-2; 12 bases align to TRBD1. The junction had 11 bases not matched to a gene; V was cut back by 5 bases and J by 7 bases. The V gene's germline CDR1 is MGHDK and CDR2 SYGVNS. CDR3 length equals 16 residues. DNA for the CDR3: TGTGCCAGCAGTTCCCTGAGGGACAGGGGGCAGGGTGGCTACACCTTC. Its translation: CASSSLRDRGQGGYTF.

DNA of the CDR3: TGCGCCAGCAGCCCCTGGACAGGGGTAGAGACTGAAGCTTTCTTT. It is translated as CASSPWTGVETEAFF. V usage is TRBV5-1 and J usage is TRBJ1-1; the match to TRBD1 covers 9 bases. CDR3 length equals 15 residues. Germline assignment: CDR1 SGHRS and CDR2 YFSETQ. V dropped 4 bases and J dropped 5; count of bases not matched to a gene: 9.

This chain links TRBV20-1 with TRBJ2-1; D is unresolved. Germline values: CDR1 DFQATT, CDR2 SNEGSKA (reference sequence). V was clipped by 3 bases and J by 6 bases, with 6 bases between them. The CDR3 length is 11 residues. The CDR3 reads CSASPVNEQFF. CDR3 nucleotides: TGCAGTGCTAGCCCCGTCAATGAGCAGTTCTTC.

V gene TRBV7-9 combines with J gene TRBJ1-2; 11 bases agree with TRBD1. Germline CDR1 SEHNR, CDR2 FQNEAQ (reference sequence). J gave up 8 bases and V 6 bases, and 11 bases lay outside the gene matches. The CDR3 has 15 residues. The DNA for the CDR3 is TGTGCCAGCAGGGATCACGGGACAGGGGGAAAGGGCTACACCTTC. As protein: CASRDHGTGGKGYTF. Variable domain in full (rest from reference TRBV7-9 and TRBJ1-2): DTGVSQNPRHKITKRGQNVTFRCDPISEHNRLYWYRQTLGQGPEFLTYFQNEAQLEKSRLLSDRFSAERPKGSFSTLEIQRTEQGDSAMYLCASRDHGTGGKGYTFGSGTRLTVV.

This clone was seen just once. At one end the junction does not follow the germline gene, possibly because of a read error. J is TRBJ1-5 and V is TRBV12-3 or TRBV12-4; D ambiguous. There are 13 residues in the CDR3. CDR3 region: CASSFWSNQPLHF. CDR3 in DNA: TGTGCCAGCAGTTTTTGGAGCAATCAGCCCCTGCATTTT.